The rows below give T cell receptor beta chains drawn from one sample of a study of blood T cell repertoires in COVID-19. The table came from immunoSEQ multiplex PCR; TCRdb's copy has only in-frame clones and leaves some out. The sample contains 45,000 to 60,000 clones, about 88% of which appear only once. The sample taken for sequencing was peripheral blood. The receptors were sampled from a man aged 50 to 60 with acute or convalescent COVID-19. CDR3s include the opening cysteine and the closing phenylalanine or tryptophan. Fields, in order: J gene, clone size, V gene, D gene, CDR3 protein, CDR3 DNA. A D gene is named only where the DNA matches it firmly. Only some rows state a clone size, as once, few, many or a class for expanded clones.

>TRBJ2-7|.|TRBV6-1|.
CASSEVQGYEQYF
TGTGCCAGCAGTGAAGTACAGGGCTACGAGCAGTACTTC
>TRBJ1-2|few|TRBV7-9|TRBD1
CASSAGQESGYTF
TGTGCCAGCAGCGCCGGACAGGAAAGTGGCTACACCTTC
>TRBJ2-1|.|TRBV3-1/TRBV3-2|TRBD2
CASSPREISEQFF
TGTGCCAGCAGCCCGCGGGAGATCAGCGAGCAGTTCTTC
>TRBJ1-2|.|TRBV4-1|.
CASSARSAVNGYTF
TGCGCCAGCAGCGCAAGGAGTGCTGTAAATGGCTACACCTTC
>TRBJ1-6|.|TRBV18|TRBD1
CASSPQTGDNSPLHF
TGTGCCAGCTCACCCCAAACAGGGGATAATTCACCCCTCCACTTT
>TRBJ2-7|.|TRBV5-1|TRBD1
CASSLGQGAYEQYF
TGCGCCAGCAGCTTGGGACAGGGGGCCTACGAGCAGTACTTC
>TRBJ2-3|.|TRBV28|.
CASSLLLVTDTQYF
TGTGCCAGCAGTTTATTACTAGTTACAGATACGCAGTATTTT
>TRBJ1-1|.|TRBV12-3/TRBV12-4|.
CASNPQGGTEAFF
TGTGCCAGCAACCCTCAAGGGGGCACTGAAGCTTTCTTT
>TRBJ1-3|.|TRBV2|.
CASSEGRGPGNTIYF
TGTGCCAGCAGTGAAGGGCGGGGACCTGGAAACACCATATATTTT
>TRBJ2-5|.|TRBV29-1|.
CSVGLEETQYF
TGCAGCGTTGGACTAGAAGAGACCCAGTACTTC
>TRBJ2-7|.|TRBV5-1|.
CASRIGGSYEQYF
TGCGCCAGCAGAATTGGAGGTTCCTACGAGCAGTACTTC
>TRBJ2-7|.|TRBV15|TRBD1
CATSRGQGLRYEQYF
TGTGCCACCAGCAGAGGACAGGGTCTAAGGTACGAGCAGTACTTC
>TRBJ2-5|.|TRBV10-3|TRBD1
CATGRDRGAETQYF
TGTGCCACCGGTCGGGACAGGGGAGCAGAGACCCAGTACTTC
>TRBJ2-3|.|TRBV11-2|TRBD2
CASSLTSGRDTQYF
TGTGCCAGCAGCTTAACTAGCGGGAGAGATACGCAGTATTTT
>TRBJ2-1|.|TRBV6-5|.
CASRHQGPPDNEQFF
TGTGCCAGCAGACATCAGGGGCCCCCGGACAATGAGCAGTTCTTC
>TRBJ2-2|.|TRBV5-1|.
CASSLTHPNTGELFF
TGCGCCAGCAGCTTGACACACCCGAACACCGGGGAGCTGTTTTTT
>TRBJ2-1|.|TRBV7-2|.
CASSLRAAAYNEQFF
TGTGCCAGCAGCTTAAGAGCAGCGGCCTACAATGAGCAGTTCTTC
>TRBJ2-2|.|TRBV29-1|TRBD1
CSVLGQKNTGELFF
TGCAGCGTTTTGGGACAGAAAAACACCGGGGAGCTGTTTTTT
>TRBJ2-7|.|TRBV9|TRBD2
CASSVTSGRYSHEQYF
TGTGCCAGCAGCGTAACTAGCGGGAGGTACTCCCACGAGCAGTACTTC
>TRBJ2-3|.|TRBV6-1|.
CASSRLGLLGDTQYF
TGTGCCAGCAGCCGACTAGGGCTCCTAGGAGATACGCAGTATTTT
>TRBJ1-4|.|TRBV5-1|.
CASSLGSGKLFF
TGCGCCAGCAGCTTGGGGTCAGGGAAACTGTTTTTT
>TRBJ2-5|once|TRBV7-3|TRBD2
CASSRLAGNQETQYF
TGTGCCAGCAGCCGACTAGCGGGGAACCAAGAGACCCAGTACTTC
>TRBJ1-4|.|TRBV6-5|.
CASSPVPSEAKLFF
TGTGCCAGCAGCCCAGTCCCCTCAGAGGCAAAACTGTTTTTT
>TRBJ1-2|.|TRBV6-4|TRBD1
CASSDPLDRGSGYTF
TGTGCCAGCAGTGACCCCCTGGACAGGGGAAGTGGCTACACCTTC
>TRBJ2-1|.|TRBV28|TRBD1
CAKPTDRANEQFF
TGTGCCAAGCCAACCGACAGGGCCAATGAGCAGTTCTTC
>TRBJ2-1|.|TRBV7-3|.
CASSFADSSYNEQFF
TGTGCCAGCAGCTTTGCGGATAGCTCCTACAATGAGCAGTTCTTC
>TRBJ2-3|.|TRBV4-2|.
CASSQGTSYRGGTDTQYF
TGTGCCAGCAGCCAAGGCACCTCGTATAGAGGTGGCACAGATACGCAGTATTTT
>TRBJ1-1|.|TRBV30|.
CAWSVGTEAFF
TGTGCCTGGAGTGTCGGGACTGAAGCTTTCTTT
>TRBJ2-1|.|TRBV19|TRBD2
CASSGGGEQFF
TGTGCCAGTAGTGGGGGGGGAGAGCAGTTCTTC
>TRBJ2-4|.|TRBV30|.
CAWSPGYSAKNIQYF
TGTGCCTGGAGTCCGGGTTATTCGGCCAAAAACATTCAGTACTTC
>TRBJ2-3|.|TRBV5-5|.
CASSWDLTDTQYF
TGTGCCAGCAGCTGGGACTTGACAGATACGCAGTATTTT
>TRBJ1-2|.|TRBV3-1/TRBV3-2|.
CASSPSTPGWDGYTF
TGTGCCAGCAGCCCTTCGACGCCAGGGTGGGATGGCTACACCTTC
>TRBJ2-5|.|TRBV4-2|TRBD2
CASKRGGEETQYF
TGTGCCTCCAAGCGGGGGGGGGAGGAGACCCAGTACTTC
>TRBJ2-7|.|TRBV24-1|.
CATSDSGSPGHFYEQYF
TGTGCCACCAGTGATTCGGGCAGTCCGGGACACTTCTACGAGCAGTACTTC
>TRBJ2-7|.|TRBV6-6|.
CASSYRQSTYEQYF
TGTGCCAGCAGTTACAGACAGAGCACCTACGAGCAGTACTTC
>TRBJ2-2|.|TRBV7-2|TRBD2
CASSLMTSRTGELFF
TGTGCCAGCAGTTTGATGACTAGCCGCACCGGGGAGCTGTTTTTT
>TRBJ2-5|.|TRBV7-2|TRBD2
CASSFTSGGGETQYF
TGTGCCAGCAGCTTTACTAGCGGGGGGGGAGAGACCCAGTACTTC
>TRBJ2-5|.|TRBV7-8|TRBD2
CASLSGYFQETQYF
TGTGCCAGCCTTAGCGGGTATTTCCAAGAGACCCAGTACTTC
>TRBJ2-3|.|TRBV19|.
CASSTSLTDTQYF
TGTGCCAGTAGTACGTCACTGACAGATACGCAGTATTTT
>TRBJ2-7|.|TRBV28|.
CASSPRTGKLRRKTYEQYF
TGTGCCAGCAGTCCAAGGACGGGGAAGCTCAGAAGGAAGACCTACGAGCAGTACTTC
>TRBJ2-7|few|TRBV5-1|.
CASYLDRYEQYF
TGCGCCAGCTACCTCGACAGATACGAGCAGTACTTC
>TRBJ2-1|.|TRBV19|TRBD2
CASTTSGSFYEQFF
TGTGCCAGTACCACGAGCGGGAGTTTCTATGAGCAGTTCTTC
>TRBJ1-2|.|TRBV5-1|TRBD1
CASSLDGTAGYTF
TGCGCCAGCAGCTTGGATGGGACAGCCGGCTACACCTTC
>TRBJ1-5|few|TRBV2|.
CASSEAGARQPQHF
TGTGCCAGCAGTGAGGCAGGGGCGAGGCAGCCCCAGCATTTT
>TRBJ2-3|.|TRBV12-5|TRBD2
CASGLSGGDGTDTQYF
TGTGCTAGTGGTTTAAGCGGGGGTGACGGCACAGATACGCAGTATTTT
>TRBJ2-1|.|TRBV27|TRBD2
CASSFLAGGPNEQFF
TGTGCCAGCAGTTTTCTGGCGGGGGGGCCAAATGAGCAGTTCTTC
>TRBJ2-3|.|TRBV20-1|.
CSALRGDTQYF
TGCAGTGCTCTCAGGGGCGATACGCAGTATTTT
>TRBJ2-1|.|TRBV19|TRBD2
CASSIEGSSGSYNEQFF
TGTGCCAGTAGTATAGAGGGGTCTAGCGGGAGTTATAATGAGCAGTTCTTC
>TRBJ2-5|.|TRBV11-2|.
CASSLFRAPGETQYF
TGTGCCAGCAGCTTATTTCGGGCGCCGGGGGAGACCCAGTACTTC
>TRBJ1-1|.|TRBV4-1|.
CASSQDISNTEAFF
TGCGCCAGCAGCCAAGATATCTCGAACACTGAAGCTTTCTTT
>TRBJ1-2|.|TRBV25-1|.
CASSGKSTNYGYTF
TGTGCCAGCAGTGGTAAGAGTACTAACTATGGCTACACCTTC
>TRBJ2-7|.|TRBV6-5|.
CASSYPVDLGVHEQYF
TGTGCCAGCAGTTACCCTGTCGATTTGGGCGTACACGAGCAGTACTTC
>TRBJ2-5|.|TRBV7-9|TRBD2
CASSLGGTLAKETQYF
TGTGCCAGCAGCTTGGGGGGGACTCTCGCAAAAGAGACCCAGTACTTC
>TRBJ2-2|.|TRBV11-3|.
CASSLASGTNTGELFF
TGTGCCAGCAGCTTAGCCAGCGGAACGAACACCGGGGAGCTGTTTTTT
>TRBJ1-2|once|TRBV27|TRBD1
CASSFQGGGYTF
TGTGCCAGCAGTTTCCAGGGGGGTGGCTACACCTTC
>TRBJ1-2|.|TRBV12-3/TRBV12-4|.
CASSYGLNYGYTF
TGTGCCAGCAGCTATGGGCTTAACTATGGCTACACCTTC
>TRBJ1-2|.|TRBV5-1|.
CASSSDGIYGYTF
TGCGCCAGCAGCTCGGACGGGATCTATGGCTACACCTTC